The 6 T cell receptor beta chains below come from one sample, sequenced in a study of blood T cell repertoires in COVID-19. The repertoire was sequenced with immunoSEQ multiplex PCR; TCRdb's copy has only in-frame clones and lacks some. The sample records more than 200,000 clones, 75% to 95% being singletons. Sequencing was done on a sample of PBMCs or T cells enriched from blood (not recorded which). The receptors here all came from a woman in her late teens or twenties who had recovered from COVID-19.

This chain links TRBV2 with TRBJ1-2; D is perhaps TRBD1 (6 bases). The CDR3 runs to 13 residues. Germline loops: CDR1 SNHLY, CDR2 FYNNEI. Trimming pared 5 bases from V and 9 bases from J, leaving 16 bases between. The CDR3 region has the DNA TGTGCCAGCAGTAAAGAACAGGGTGATCGCTACACCTTC. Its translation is CASSKEQGDRYTF.

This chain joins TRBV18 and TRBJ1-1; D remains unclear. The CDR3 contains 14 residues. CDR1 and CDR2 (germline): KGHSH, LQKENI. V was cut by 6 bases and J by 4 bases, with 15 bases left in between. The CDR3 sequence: CASSGSGGSTEAFF. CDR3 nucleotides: TGTGCCAGCTCCGGCTCCGGCGGGAGCACTGAAGCTTTCTTT.

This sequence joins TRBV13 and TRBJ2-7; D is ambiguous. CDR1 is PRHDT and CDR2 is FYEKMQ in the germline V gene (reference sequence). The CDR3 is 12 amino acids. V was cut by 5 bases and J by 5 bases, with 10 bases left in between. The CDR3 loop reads CASSTGLHEQYF. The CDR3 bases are TGTGCCAGCAGCACGGGTCTCCACGAGCAGTACTTC.

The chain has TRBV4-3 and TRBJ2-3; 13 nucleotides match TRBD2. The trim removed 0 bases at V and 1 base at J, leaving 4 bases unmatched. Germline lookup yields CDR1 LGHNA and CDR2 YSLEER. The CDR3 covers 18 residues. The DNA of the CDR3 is TGCGCCAGCAGCCAAGATCCCGGACTAGCGGGGGGCACAGATACGCAGTATTTT. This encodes CASSQDPGLAGGTDTQYF.

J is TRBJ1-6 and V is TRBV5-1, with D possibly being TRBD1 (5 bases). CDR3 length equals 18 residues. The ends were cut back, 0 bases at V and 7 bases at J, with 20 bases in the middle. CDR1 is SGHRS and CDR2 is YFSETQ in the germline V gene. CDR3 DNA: TGCGCCAGCAGCTTGGCTGGGGGAAACCGGGACTTAAATTCACCCCTCCACTTT. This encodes CASSLAGGNRDLNSPLHF.

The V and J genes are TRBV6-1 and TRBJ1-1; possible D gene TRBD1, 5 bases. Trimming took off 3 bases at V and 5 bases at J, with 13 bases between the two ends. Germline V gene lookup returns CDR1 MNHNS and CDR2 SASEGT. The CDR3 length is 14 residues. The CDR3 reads CASSEAGSRTEAFF. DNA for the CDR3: TGTGCCAGCAGTGAGGCAGGGTCGCGGACTGAAGCTTTCTTT.